Following are 24 T cell receptor beta chains from one sample sequenced in a study of cytomegalovirus exposure and HLA in healthy donors. Repertoires were generated with immunoSEQ multiplex PCR, while TCRdb's copy carries only in-frame clones and drops some. Of over 110,000 clones listed, around nine tenths are singletons. Sequencing used PBMCs. Every receptor here comes from a man aged 18 to 30 in good health and CMV-seropositive.

This clone appeared a single time. The V call is TRBV30, the J call TRBJ2-1; D is perhaps TRBD2 (5 bases). V was shortened by 0 bases and J by 8 bases, with 8 bases between the two germline ends. Germline CDR1 is GTSNPN and CDR2 is SVGIG (reference sequence). The CDR3 extends over 12 amino acids. CDR3 loop: CAWSVTGYEQFF. CDR3 coding DNA: TGTGCCTGGAGTGTGACGGGGTATGAGCAGTTCTTC.

This chain connects TRBV10-3 to TRBJ1-6; 7 bases align to TRBD1. The CDR3 sequence is 15 residues long. J was trimmed by 8 bases and V by 5 bases; bases with no gene match: 9. Germline V gene sequence: CDR1 ENHRY, CDR2 SYGVKD. The CDR3 DNA reads as TGTGCCATCAGTTACCTCGGGACAGCTGATTCACCCCTCCACTTT. It codes for CAISYLGTADSPLHF.

The chain combines TRBV9 with TRBJ2-5; 7 bases match TRBD1. Germline trimming cut 3 bases from V and 5 bases from J; bases unmatched to any gene: 16. The CDR3 has 17 residues. CDR1 and CDR2 from the germline V gene are SGDLS and YYNGEE. The CDR3 DNA follows: TGTGCCAGCAGCGATGCCAGACAGGGCGGGTTTGAGGAGACCCAGTACTTC. It yields the protein CASSDARQGGFEETQYF.

This clone showed up just once. CDR3 in DNA: TGCGCCAGCAGCCATCAGGACAGGACCTACAATGAGCAGTTCTTC. Amino acids: CASSHQDRTYNEQFF. This chain links TRBV4-1 with TRBJ2-1, with TRBD1 matching over 7 bases. The germline gives CDR1 MGHRA, CDR2 YSYEKL. The CDR3 runs 15 residues. With V trimmed by 3 bases and J by 2 bases, 4 bases remained unmatched.

The V gene is TRBV28, the J gene TRBJ2-7; D gene uncertain. Germline-derived CDR1 and CDR2 are MDHEN and SYDVKM. The CDR3 is made up of 11 amino acids. Trimming removed 6 bases at V and 6 bases at J, with 9 bases between. The CDR3 DNA sequence: TGTGCCAGCAGGGATAAGCGCGAGCAGTACTTC. Protein: CASRDKREQYF.

This chain joins TRBV14 and TRBJ2-7, with a weak D call TRBD2 (6 bases). Trimming cost V 1 base and J 6 bases, with 19 bases left between them. This CDR3 contains 16 residues. Looked up from germline, CDR1 is SGHDN and CDR2 is FVKESK. The CDR3 is CASSQVQGLKRVEQYF. The CDR3 DNA is TGTGCCAGCAGCCAAGTTCAGGGACTCAAGAGGGTCGAGCAGTACTTC.

J is TRBJ2-6 and V is TRBV5-1, with 11 bases aligning to TRBD2. Losses at the gene ends were 0 bases for V and 3 bases for J; bases not matched to a gene: 14. The CDR3 totals 21 residues. Looked up from germline, CDR1 is SGHRS and CDR2 is YFSETQ. The CDR3 is CASSLDSLLTSGILGANVLTF. CDR3 sequence (DNA): TGCGCCAGCAGCTTGGACAGCCTCTTGACTAGCGGGATTCTTGGGGCCAACGTCCTGACTTTC.

The CDR3 spells CASSLLGNGRDTQYF. CDR3 DNA sequence: TGCGCCAGCAGCTTGCTAGGGAATGGGAGAGATACGCAGTATTTT. The rearrangement uses TRBV5-1 and TRBJ2-3; maybe TRBD2 (5 bases). Germline values: CDR1 SGHRS, CDR2 YFSETQ. This CDR3 has 15 residues. V lost 1 base to trimming and J lost 5 bases, with 14 bases between them.

The V call is TRBV6-6, the J call TRBJ2-7; TRBD1 might be the D (6 bases). The CDR3 is made up of 11 amino acids. V lost 8 bases and J 6 bases, leaving 11 bases between the germline ends. Germline values: CDR1 MNHNY, CDR2 SVGAGI (reference sequence). CDR3 nucleotide sequence: TGTGCCAGCGGGGGCAACAGCGAGCAGTACTTC. Protein: CASGGNSEQYF.

This clone was seen a handful of times. The chain employs TRBV12-5 and TRBJ2-1; D not certain. V lost 5 bases and J 3 bases, leaving 11 bases between the germline ends. CDR1 and CDR2 (germline): LGHNT, FRNRAP. The CDR3 is 14 residues long. The CDR3 region has the DNA TGTGCTAGTGGTCCTCCCTACGACTACAATGAGCAGTTCTTC. Its translation is CASGPPYDYNEQFF.

The chain recombines TRBV18 with TRBJ1-2, with 7 bases that match TRBD1. The CDR3 runs 15 residues. In germline, CDR1 is KGHSH, CDR2 LQKENI. Trimming took 3 bases from V and 2 from J; bases not matched to a gene: 6. CDR3 amino acids: CASSPPQGQNYGYTF. DNA for the CDR3: TGTGCCAGCTCACCTCCGCAGGGACAGAACTATGGCTACACCTTC. The variable domain in full, with the rest retrieved from reference TRBV18 and TRBJ1-2, is NAGVMQNPRHLVRRRGQEARLRCSPMKGHSHVYWYRQLPEEGLKFMVYLQKENIIDESGMPKERFSAEFPKEGPSILRIQQVVRGDSAAYFCASSPPQGQNYGYTFGSGTRLTVV.

The chain joins TRBV6-1 to TRBJ2-2; 7 nucleotides match TRBD1. V shed 4 bases, J shed 5 bases, and the junction held 7 bases outside the gene matches. Germline CDR1 MNHNS, CDR2 SASEGT. The CDR3 covers 15 residues. DNA of the CDR3: TGTGCCAGCAGTGTAGGGACAGCGTATACCGGGGAGCTGTTTTTT. This translates into CASSVGTAYTGELFF.

The chain links TRBV6-1 to TRBJ1-6; TRBD1 agrees at 7 bases. The germline V gene encodes CDR1 MNHNS and CDR2 SASEGT. V lost 10 bases, J lost 7 bases, and 13 bases stayed unmatched. CDR3 size: 15 residues. The CDR3: CAIDRSDRRNSPLHF. The DNA of the CDR3 is TGTGCCATCGACAGGTCGGACAGGCGGAATTCACCCCTCCACTTT.

The V call is TRBV27, the J call TRBJ2-1; 13 nucleotides align to TRBD2. Trimming removed 1 base from V and 7 bases from J; junction bases left unmatched: 10. Germline V gene lookup returns CDR1 MNHEY and CDR2 SMNVEV (reference sequence). The CDR3 is made up of 18 amino acids. The CDR3: CASSLLGLAGKMGNEQFF. The CDR3 DNA reads TGTGCCAGCAGTTTATTGGGACTAGCGGGGAAAATGGGGAATGAGCAGTTCTTC.

V gene TRBV7-9 combines with J gene TRBJ1-4; D gene ambiguous. CDR1 is SEHNR, CDR2 FQNEAQ, per germline (reference sequence). CDR3 length: 11 residues. V lost 2 bases, J lost 8 bases, and 3 bases lay in between. The CDR3 nucleotides are TGTGCCAGCAGCTTACTAGAAAAACTGTTTTTT. Its protein is CASSLLEKLFF.

This sequence joins TRBV5-1 and TRBJ2-1; 11 positions agree with TRBD1. Germline-derived CDR1 and CDR2 are SGHRS and YFSETQ. The CDR3 covers 14 residues. J gave up 6 bases and V 5 bases, and 4 bases lay outside the gene matches. In DNA, the CDR3 is TGCGCCAGCAGTGGACAGGGGGCCTCCAATGAGCAGTTCTTC. It yields the protein CASSGQGASNEQFF.

V gene TRBV7-3 combines with J gene TRBJ2-1; TRBD2 matches at 10 bases. This CDR3 is 15 amino acids long. In germline, CDR1 is SGHTA, CDR2 FQGTGA. The V segment lost 3 bases and the J segment 6 bases; nucleotides outside the gene matches: 5. The CDR3 region is CASSFVAGGGNEQFF. The CDR3 coding sequence is TGTGCCAGCAGCTTCGTAGCGGGAGGTGGCAATGAGCAGTTCTTC.

A word on this clone: Distinct nucleotide sequences in the sample also encode this CDR3. The chain has TRBV5-1 and TRBJ1-1; TRBD1 matches 8 bases. With V trimmed by 4 bases and J by 2 bases, 4 bases remained unmatched. The CDR3 sequence is 14 residues long. Per the germline V gene, CDR1 is SGHRS and CDR2 is YFSETQ. CDR3 bases: TGCGCCAGCAGCCCAGGGACAGGTAACACTGAAGCTTTCTTT. Protein: CASSPGTGNTEAFF.

The rearrangement uses TRBV27 and TRBJ2-2, with 7 bases aligning to TRBD1. With 3 bases clipped from V and 7 bases from J, the junction kept 11 bases outside the gene matches. The CDR3 loop spans 16 amino acids. Germline loops: CDR1 MNHEY, CDR2 SMNVEV (reference sequence). The CDR3 DNA reads as TGTGCCAGCAGTTTTTTTGGGGACAGCGCGGGCGGGGAGCTGTTTTTT. Translating it yields CASSFFGDSAGGELFF.

This chain connects TRBV10-3 to TRBJ2-1, with TRBD2 as a possible D gene (6 bases). The CDR3 is made up of 13 amino acids. Germline CDR1 is ENHRY and CDR2 is SYGVKD. The ends were cut back, 8 bases at V and 7 bases at J, with 15 bases in the middle. CDR3 nucleotide sequence: TGTGCCATCGGGGTTAGCGGCAATAATGAGCAGTTCTTC. It specifies CAIGVSGNNEQFF.

The V gene is TRBV6-5, the J gene TRBJ2-1; weak D call: TRBD2 (6 bases). The CDR3 covers 13 residues. V was pared by 7 bases and J by 0 bases, with 7 bases between. The germline V gene encodes CDR1 MNHEY and CDR2 SVGAGI. CDR3 sequence reads: CASKEGSYNEQFF. The CDR3 bases are TGTGCCAGCAAGGAGGGCTCCTACAATGAGCAGTTCTTC.

The chain uses TRBV4-2 and TRBJ1-2; no clear D gene. Trimming stripped 0 bases from V and 4 bases from J, with 12 bases between. The CDR3 runs 15 residues. Germline CDR1 LGHNA, CDR2 YNFKEQ. CDR3 sequence (DNA): TGTGCCAGCAGCCAAGAGCTCCGGGGAGGCTATGGCTACACCTTC. It translates to CASSQELRGGYGYTF.

The rearrangement uses TRBV7-9 and TRBJ1-2; possibly TRBD1 for D (5 bases). This CDR3 has 13 residues. CDR1 and CDR2 from the germline V gene are SEHNR and FQNEAQ (reference sequence). Trimming removed 5 bases from V and 8 bases from J, with 15 bases in between. The CDR3 nucleotides read TGTGCCAGCAGCCCCGACAGTTCCTTCGGCTACACCTTC. As protein: CASSPDSSFGYTF.

The J gene is TRBJ1-1, the V gene TRBV6-5, with 7 bases lining up with TRBD1. The CDR3 length is 14 residues. The trim removed 4 bases at V and 0 bases at J, leaving 2 bases unmatched. CDR1 is MNHEY, CDR2 SVGAGI, per germline. In DNA form, the CDR3 reads TGTGCCAGCAGTTTCAGGGGGATGAACACTGAAGCTTTCTTT. Translation: CASSFRGMNTEAFF.